The 10 T cell receptor beta chains below come from one sample, sequenced in a study of memory CD4+ T cells and cytomegalovirus serostatus. Sequencing used immunoSEQ multiplex PCR; TCRdb keeps in-frame clones, though not all of them. The sample includes around 62,000 clones, 70% to 80% of them seen just once. The sort gate was single viable CD3+CD4+CD8-CD45RO+ cells for memory CD4+ T cells. The source material was memory CD4+ T cells from blood. These receptors were collected from an adult in good health and CMV-seropositive.

This clone appeared many times. This sequence joins TRBV6-4 and TRBJ1-1; weak D call: TRBD1 (5 bases). The CDR3 totals 12 residues. The germline gives CDR1 MRHNA, CDR2 SNTAGT. The ends were cut back, 6 bases at V and 5 bases at J, with 10 bases in the middle. CDR3 sequence: CASRGVHTEAFF. Here the CDR3 DNA reads TGTGCCAGCAGAGGGGTACATACTGAAGCTTTCTTT.

This sequence joins TRBV5-1 and TRBJ2-7; no definite D call. With 0 bases removed from V and 6 bases from J, the gap between germline ends came to 10 bases. This CDR3 has 13 residues. The V gene's germline CDR1 is SGHRS and CDR2 YFSETQ. The CDR3 region has the DNA TGCGCCAGCAGCTTGGCCTCATCTGGCGAGCAGTACTTC. This translates into CASSLASSGEQYF.

The V call is TRBV7-2, the J call TRBJ1-5; D unclear. CDR1 and CDR2 (germline): SGHTA, FQGNSA. The ends were cut back, 1 base at V and 0 bases at J, with 7 bases in the middle. This CDR3 region has 15 residues. The CDR3 reads CASSLVINSNQPQHF. DNA for the CDR3: TGTGCCAGCAGCTTAGTAATCAATAGCAATCAGCCCCAGCATTTT.

This chain uses TRBV6-6 with TRBJ2-7; 15 bases agree with TRBD2. After removal of 8 bases from V and 4 bases from J, the junction contained 3 bases not matched to a gene. This CDR3 has 14 amino acids. Germline-derived CDR1 and CDR2 are MNHNY and SVGAGI (reference sequence). In DNA, the CDR3 is TGTGCCAGCGGAGGGACTAGCGGGGGGTACGAGCAGTACTTC. This encodes CASGGTSGGYEQYF.

This clone was seen a few times. The V and J genes are TRBV21-1 and TRBJ1-2. TRBV21-1 is a pseudogene. The CDR3 covers 18 residues. The CDR3 loop reads CASSKGEGRESSPYGYTF. For the CDR3, the DNA is TGTGCCAGCAGCAAAGGGGAGGGCAGGGAGTCTTCTCCCTATGGCTACACCTTC.

The J gene is TRBJ2-5, the V gene TRBV5-1, with 8 bases lining up with TRBD1. The CDR3 has 14 residues. CDR1 and CDR2 (germline): SGHRS, YFSETQ. With 4 bases clipped from V and 5 bases from J, the junction kept 7 bases outside the gene matches. The CDR3: CASSSRGRGETQYF. CDR3 in DNA: TGCGCCAGCAGCAGCAGGGGGCGAGGGGAGACCCAGTACTTC.

The rearrangement joins TRBV4-1 to TRBJ2-7; D gene unclear. CDR3 length: 15 amino acids. CDR1 is MGHRA, CDR2 YSYEKL, per germline. V shed 1 base and J shed 0 bases, with 10 bases lying between them. The CDR3 is CASSQAHFSSYEQYF. CDR3 DNA sequence: TGCGCCAGCAGCCAAGCACACTTTAGCTCCTACGAGCAGTACTTC.

This clone was detected only a few times. Additional DNA sequences in this sample encode the identical CDR3. This sequence joins TRBV29-1 and TRBJ1-2, with 7 bases that match TRBD1. The junction had 5 bases not matched to a gene; V was cut back by 3 bases and J by 7 bases. Germline V gene lookup returns CDR1 SQVTM and CDR2 ANQGSEA. CDR3 size: 12 residues. The DNA of the CDR3 is TGCAGCGTTGAGCGACAGGGTAGTGGCTACACCTTC. Its translation: CSVERQGSGYTF.

V and J are TRBV10-1 and TRBJ2-7, with no clear D. The CDR3 sequence is 14 residues long. The germline gives CDR1 WNHNN, CDR2 SYGVQD (reference sequence). The V gene lost 3 bases and the J gene lost 0 bases, with 9 bases spanning the gap. The CDR3 nucleotides read TGCGCCAGCAGTGATGATGCGAGCTCCTACGAGCAGTACTTC. Translating it yields CASSDDASSYEQYF.

The rearrangement links TRBV28 to TRBJ1-5; no firm D call. The CDR3 runs 15 residues. Trimming removed 3 bases at V and 0 bases at J, with 9 bases between. The germline CDR1 and CDR2 sequences are MDHEN and SYDVKM. The CDR3 bases are TGTGCCAGCAGTTTCACGGGGAATAGCAATCAGCCCCAGCATTTT. It yields the protein CASSFTGNSNQPQHF. Filled out from reference TRBV28 and TRBJ1-5, the complete variable domain reads DVKVTQSSRYLVKRTGEKVFLECVQDMDHENMFWYRQDPGLGLRLIYFSYDVKMKEKGDIPEGYSVSREKKERFSLILESASTNQTSMYLCASSFTGNSNQPQHFGDGTRLSIL.